One TCR beta chain is described in this entry. Sequencing used immunoSEQ multiplex PCR; TCRdb keeps in-frame clones, though not all of them. Among some 200,000 clones listed, about 86% were seen once. This entry belongs to a study of blood T cell repertoires in COVID-19. The study recruited people aged 18 to 89 years across approximately 24 US areas. Sequenced input: PBMCs or T cells enriched from blood (not recorded which). The clonotype was recovered from a woman aged 50 to 60 in a cohort exposed to, infected with or recovered from COVID-19 (not recorded which).

In DNA, the CDR3 is TGTGCCAGCAGCCAGCACACAGGGGGGAATAATTCACCCCTCCACTTT. It codes for CASSQHTGGNNSPLHF. The chain links TRBV3-1 (or the pseudogene TRBV3-2) to TRBJ1-6; 8 bases align to TRBD1. Looked up from germline, CDR1 is LGHDT and CDR2 is YNNKEL (reference sequence). The CDR3 spans 16 residues. V was clipped by 3 bases and J by 5 bases; unmatched bases: 6.